This T cell receptor (beta chain) derives from a study of control samples from healthy donors and cancer patients (dated by TCRdb to the early 2020s). Library method: the immunoSEQ multiplex PCR assay. This is the immuneACCESS table as TCRdb keeps it, with only in-frame sequences that have V and J called. A part of the clones is gone; compared with another copy, unresolved V genes explain less than half, and the rest is unexplained. This sample gives around 110,000 clones in total; around 90% of them show up just once. Together, the top ten hold 2% to 2.5% of the sample. The CDR3, cysteine through phenylalanine, is 13 amino acids long. Only the CDR3 DNA stays, 39 bases, in frame from base 1. Trimming costs V 10 bases and J 8 bases, and their ends lie 20 bases apart. CDR1 and CDR2 (MNHEY, SVGAGI) derive from the germline V gene. This clone was observed once. Which antigen it targets is not known. No quality values exist for individual bases; no much larger clone is one base distant.

This TCR derives from a woman in her seventies in good health. Material: blood. Recombination connected TRBV6-5 to TRBJ1-2, with the D segment identity uncertain. In nucleotides, the sequence is TGTGCCACCTATAGGTCCTCGATGATCGGCTACACCTTC. Its product reads: CATYRSSMIGYTF.